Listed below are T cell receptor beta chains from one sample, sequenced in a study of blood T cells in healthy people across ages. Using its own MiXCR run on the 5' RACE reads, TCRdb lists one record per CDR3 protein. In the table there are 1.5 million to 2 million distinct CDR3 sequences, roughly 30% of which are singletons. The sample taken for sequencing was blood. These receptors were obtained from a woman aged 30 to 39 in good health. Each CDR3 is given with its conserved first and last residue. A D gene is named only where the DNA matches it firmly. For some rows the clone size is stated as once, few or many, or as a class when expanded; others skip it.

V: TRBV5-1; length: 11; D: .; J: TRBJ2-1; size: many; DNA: TGTGCCAGCAGCCTGGACAGAGAGCAGTTCTTC; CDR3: CASSLDREQFF
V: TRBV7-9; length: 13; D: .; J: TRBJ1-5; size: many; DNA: TGTGCCAGCAGCTTACAGGTGAATCAGCCCCAGCATTTT; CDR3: CASSLQVNQPQHF
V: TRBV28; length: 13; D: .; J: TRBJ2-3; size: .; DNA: TGTGCCAGCAGTCCCGACTGGACAGATACGCAGTATTTT; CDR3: CASSPDWTDTQYF
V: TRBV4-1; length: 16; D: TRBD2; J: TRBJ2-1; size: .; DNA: TGCGCCAGCAGCCAACCTACTAGCGTACCTAACAATGAGCAGTTCTTC; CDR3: CASSQPTSVPNNEQFF
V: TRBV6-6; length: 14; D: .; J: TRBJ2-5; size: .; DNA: TGTGCCAGCAGTTACTCCCAGGGGGGTCGAGAGCAGTACTTC; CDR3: CASSYSQGGREQYF
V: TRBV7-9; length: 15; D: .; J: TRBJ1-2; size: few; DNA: TGTGCCAGCAGCTTAAACCGCGGTGGCGGGAATGGCTACACCTTC; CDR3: CASSLNRGGGNGYTF
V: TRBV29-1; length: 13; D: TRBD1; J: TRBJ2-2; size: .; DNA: TGCAGCGTCGGGACAGGTCTCACCGGGGAGCGGTTTTTT; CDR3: CSVGTGLTGERFF
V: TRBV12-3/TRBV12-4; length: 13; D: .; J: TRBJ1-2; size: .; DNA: TGTGCCAGCAGTTTAGTAACAACCTATGGCTACACCTTC; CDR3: CASSLVTTYGYTF
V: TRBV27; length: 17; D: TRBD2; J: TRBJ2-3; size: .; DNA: TGTGCCAGCAGTTTACAACTAGCGGGGATAAGCACAGATACGCAGTATTTT; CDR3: CASSLQLAGISTDTQYF
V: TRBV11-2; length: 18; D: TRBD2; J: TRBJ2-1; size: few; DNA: TGTGCCAGCAGCCTTAGGACTAGCGGGAGGGCCCGCGAATTTGAGCAGTTCTTC; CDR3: CASSLRTSGRAREFEQFF
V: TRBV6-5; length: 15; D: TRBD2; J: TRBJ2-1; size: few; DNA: TGTGCCAGCAGTTACGAGGGCGGGGGGGTCAATGAGCAGTTCTTC; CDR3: CASSYEGGGVNEQFF
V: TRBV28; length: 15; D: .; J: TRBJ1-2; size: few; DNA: TGTGCCAGCAGTGACCGACAGGCGTTAGGGTATGGCTACACCTTC; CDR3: CASSDRQALGYGYTF
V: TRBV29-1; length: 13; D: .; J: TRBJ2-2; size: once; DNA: TGCAGCGTTAAGGATCCGAACACCGGGGAGCTGTTTTTT; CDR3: CSVKDPNTGELFF
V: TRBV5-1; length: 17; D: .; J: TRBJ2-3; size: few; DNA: TGCGCCAGCAGCTCGCTCGCATCCGGGGGTAGCACAGATACGCAGTATTTT; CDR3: CASSSLASGGSTDTQYF
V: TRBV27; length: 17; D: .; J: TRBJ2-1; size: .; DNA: TGTGCCAGCATGTTTTCCGGCCGAAAGAGCTCCTACAATGAGCAGTTCTTC; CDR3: CASMFSGRKSSYNEQFF
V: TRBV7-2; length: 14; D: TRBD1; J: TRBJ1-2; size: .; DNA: TGTGCCAGCAGCTTAGGGGACAGGGGATTTGGCTACACCTTC; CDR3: CASSLGDRGFGYTF
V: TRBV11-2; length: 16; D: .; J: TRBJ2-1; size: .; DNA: TGTGCCAGCAGCTCCCCGGAGCGAGACTCCTACAATGAGCAGTTCTTC; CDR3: CASSSPERDSYNEQFF
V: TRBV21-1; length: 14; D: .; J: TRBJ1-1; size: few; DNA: TGTGCCAGCAGCGACGGAGGACTGAACACTGAAGCTTTCTTT; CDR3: CASSDGGLNTEAFF
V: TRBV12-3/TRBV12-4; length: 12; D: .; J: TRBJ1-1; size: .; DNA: TGTGCCAGCAGCGGACAGTTTGGTTCAGCTTTCTTT; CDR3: CASSGQFGSAFF
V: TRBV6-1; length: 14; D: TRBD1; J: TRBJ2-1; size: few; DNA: TGTGCCAGCTCCCGGGACAGACTTAAGAATGAGCAGTTCTTC; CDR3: CASSRDRLKNEQFF
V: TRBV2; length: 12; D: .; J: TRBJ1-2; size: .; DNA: TGTGCCGGACGGGACGACAGATATGGCTACACCTTC; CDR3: CAGRDDRYGYTF
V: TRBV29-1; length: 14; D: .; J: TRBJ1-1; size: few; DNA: TGCAGCGTTTCTGGACCGGGGGCTGGGACTGAAGCTTTCTTT; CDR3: CSVSGPGAGTEAFF
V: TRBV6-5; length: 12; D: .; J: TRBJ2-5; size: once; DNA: TGTGCCACCTCTCGAAACCAAGAGACCCAGTACTTC; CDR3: CATSRNQETQYF
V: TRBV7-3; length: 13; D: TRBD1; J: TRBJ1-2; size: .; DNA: TGTGCCAGCAGCTTAGAACGGGACAGGGTCGACACCTTC; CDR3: CASSLERDRVDTF
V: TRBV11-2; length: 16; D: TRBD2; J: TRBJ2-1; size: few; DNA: TGTGCCAGCAGCTTAATCTCTAGCGGGCACTACAATGAGCAGTTCTTC; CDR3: CASSLISSGHYNEQFF
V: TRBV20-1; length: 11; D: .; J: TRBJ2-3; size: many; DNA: TGCAGTGTCCCTCGACGAGATACGCAGTATTTT; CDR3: CSVPRRDTQYF
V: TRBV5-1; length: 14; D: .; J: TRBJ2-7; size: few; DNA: TGCGCCAGCAGCCAGCGTGCGGGGGCCGGTGAGCAGTACTTC; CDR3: CASSQRAGAGEQYF
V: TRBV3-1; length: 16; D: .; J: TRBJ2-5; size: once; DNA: TGTGCCAGCAGCCGGCCCACGACCTGGGGAGGAGAGACCCAGTACTTC; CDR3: CASSRPTTWGGETQYF